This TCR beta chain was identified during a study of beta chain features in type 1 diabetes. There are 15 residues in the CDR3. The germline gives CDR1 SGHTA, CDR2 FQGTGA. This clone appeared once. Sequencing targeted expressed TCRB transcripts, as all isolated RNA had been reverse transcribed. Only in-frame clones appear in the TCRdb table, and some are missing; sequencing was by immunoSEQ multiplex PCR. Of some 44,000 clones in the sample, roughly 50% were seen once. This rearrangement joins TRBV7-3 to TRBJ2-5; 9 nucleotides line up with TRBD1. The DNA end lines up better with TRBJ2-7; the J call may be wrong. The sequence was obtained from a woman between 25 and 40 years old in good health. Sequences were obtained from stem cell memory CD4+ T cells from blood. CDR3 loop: CASSLDNRGQGEQYF. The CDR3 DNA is TGTGCCAGCAGCTTAGATAACAGGGGGCAGGGCGAGCAGTACTTC.